The T cell receptor beta chain described here comes from a study of blood T cell repertoires in COVID-19. About the study: T cells, B-cell-depleted T cells, or PBMCs provided the cDNA or gDNA that served as material.

Germline V gene lookup returns CDR1 MNHNS and CDR2 SASEGT. The CDR3 is 13 amino acids. Trimming stripped 3 bases from V and 3 bases from J, with 9 bases between. The table came from immunoSEQ multiplex PCR; TCRdb's copy has only in-frame clones and leaves some out. The data contain about 170,000 clones, less than 90% of them singletons. The receptor was isolated from a woman in her seventies with COVID-19, enrolled during active disease. Sequenced input: peripheral blood. The rearrangement links TRBV6-1 to TRBJ2-7, with D possibly being TRBD1 (5 bases). This CDR3 reads CASSEGRYYEQYF. In nucleotides, the CDR3 is TGTGCCAGCAGTGAGGGGCGGTACTACGAGCAGTACTTC.